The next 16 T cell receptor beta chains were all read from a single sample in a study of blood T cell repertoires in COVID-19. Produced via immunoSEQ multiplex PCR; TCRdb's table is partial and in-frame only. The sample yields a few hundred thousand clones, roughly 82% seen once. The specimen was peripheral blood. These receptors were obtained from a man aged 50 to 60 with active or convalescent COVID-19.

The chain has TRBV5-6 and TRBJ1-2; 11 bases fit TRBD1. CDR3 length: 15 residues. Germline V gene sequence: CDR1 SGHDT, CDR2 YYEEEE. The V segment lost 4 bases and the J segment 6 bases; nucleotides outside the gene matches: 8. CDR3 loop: CASSPRTGGNNGYTF. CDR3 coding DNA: TGTGCCAGCAGCCCTAGGACAGGGGGCAATAATGGCTACACCTTC.

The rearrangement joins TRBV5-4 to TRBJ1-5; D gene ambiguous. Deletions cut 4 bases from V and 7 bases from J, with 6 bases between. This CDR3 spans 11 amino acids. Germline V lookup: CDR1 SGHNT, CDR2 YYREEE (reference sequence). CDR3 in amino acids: CASSPLQPQHF. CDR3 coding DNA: TGTGCCAGCAGCCCCTTACAGCCCCAGCATTTT.

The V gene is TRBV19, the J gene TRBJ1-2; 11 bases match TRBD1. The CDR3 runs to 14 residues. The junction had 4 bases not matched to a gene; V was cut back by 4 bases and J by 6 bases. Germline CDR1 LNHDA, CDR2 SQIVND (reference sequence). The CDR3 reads CASSTRDRGNGYTF. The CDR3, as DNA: TGTGCCAGTAGTACCCGGGACAGGGGGAATGGCTACACCTTC.

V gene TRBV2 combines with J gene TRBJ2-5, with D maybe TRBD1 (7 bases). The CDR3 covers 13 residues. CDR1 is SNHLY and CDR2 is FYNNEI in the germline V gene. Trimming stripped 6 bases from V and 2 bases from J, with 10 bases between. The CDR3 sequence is CASRRDRQETQYF. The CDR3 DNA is TGTGCCAGCAGGCGGGACAGACAAGAGACCCAGTACTTC. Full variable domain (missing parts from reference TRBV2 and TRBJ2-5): EPEVTQTPSHQVTQMGQEVILRCVPISNHLYFYWYRQILGQKVEFLVSFYNNEISEKSEIFDDQFSVERPDGSNFTLKIRSTKLEDSAMYFCASRRDRQETQYFGPGTRLLVL.

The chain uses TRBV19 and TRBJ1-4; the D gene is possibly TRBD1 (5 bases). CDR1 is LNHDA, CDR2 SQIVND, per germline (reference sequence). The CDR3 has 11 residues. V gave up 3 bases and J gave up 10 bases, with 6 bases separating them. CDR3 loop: CASSIGGKLFF. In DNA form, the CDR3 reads TGTGCCAGTAGTATCGGGGGAAAACTGTTTTTT.

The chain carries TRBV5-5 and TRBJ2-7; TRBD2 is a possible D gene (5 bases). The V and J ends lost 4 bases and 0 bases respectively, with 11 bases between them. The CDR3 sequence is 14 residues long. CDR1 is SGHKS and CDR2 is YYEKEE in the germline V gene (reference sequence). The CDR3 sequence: CASSPWEPSYEQYV. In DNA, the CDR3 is TGTGCCAGCAGCCCCTGGGAGCCCTCCTACGAGCAGTACGTC.

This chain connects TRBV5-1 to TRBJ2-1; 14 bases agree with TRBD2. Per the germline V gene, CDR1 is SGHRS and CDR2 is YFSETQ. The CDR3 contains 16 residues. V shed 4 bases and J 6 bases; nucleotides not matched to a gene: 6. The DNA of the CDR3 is TGCGCCAGCAGCCCGGGACTAGCGGGGGCCGCCAATGAGCAGTTCTTC. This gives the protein CASSPGLAGAANEQFF.

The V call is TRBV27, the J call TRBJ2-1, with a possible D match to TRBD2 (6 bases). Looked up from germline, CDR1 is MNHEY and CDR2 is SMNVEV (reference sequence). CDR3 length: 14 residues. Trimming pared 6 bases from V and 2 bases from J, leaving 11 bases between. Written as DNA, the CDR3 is TGTGCCAGCAGGGAGGGAGTCGCCTACAATGAGCAGTTCTTC. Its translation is CASREGVAYNEQFF.

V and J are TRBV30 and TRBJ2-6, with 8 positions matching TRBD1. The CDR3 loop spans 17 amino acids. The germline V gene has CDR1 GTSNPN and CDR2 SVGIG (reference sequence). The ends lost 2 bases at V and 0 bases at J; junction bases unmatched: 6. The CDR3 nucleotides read TGTGCCTGGAGTCGACAGGGGCCTCTCTCTGGGGCCAACGTCCTGACTTTC. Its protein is CAWSRQGPLSGANVLTF. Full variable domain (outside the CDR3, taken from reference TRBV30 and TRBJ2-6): SQTIHQWPATLVQPVGSPLSLECTVEGTSNPNLYWYRQAAGRGLQLLFYSVGIGQISSEVPQNLSASRPQDRQFILSSKKLLLSDSGFYLCAWSRQGPLSGANVLTFGAGSRLTVL.

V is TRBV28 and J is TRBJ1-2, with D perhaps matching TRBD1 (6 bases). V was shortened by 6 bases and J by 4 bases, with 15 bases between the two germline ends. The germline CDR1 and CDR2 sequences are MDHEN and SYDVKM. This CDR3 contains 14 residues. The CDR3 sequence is CASSLPDSIYGYTF. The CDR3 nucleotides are TGTGCCAGCAGCTTACCGGACAGTATCTATGGCTACACCTTC.

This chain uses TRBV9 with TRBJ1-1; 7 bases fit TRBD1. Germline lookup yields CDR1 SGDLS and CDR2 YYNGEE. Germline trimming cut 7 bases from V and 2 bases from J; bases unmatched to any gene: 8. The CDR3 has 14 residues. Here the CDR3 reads CASGYGTDNTEAFF. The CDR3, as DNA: TGTGCCAGCGGATACGGGACAGATAACACTGAAGCTTTCTTT.

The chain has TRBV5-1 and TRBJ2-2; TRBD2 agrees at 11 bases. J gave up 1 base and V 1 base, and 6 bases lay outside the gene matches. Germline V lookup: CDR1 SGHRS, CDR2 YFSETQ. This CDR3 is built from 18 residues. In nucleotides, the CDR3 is TGCGCCAGCAGCTTGTGGCTAGCGGGAGGTGGGAACACCGGGGAGCTGTTTTTT. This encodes CASSLWLAGGGNTGELFF.

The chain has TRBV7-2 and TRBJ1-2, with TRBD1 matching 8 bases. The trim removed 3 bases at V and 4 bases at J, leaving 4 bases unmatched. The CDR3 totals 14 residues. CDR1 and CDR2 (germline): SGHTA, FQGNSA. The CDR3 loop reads CASSFAGGLYGYTF. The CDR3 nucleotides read TGTGCCAGCAGCTTCGCAGGGGGCCTCTATGGCTACACCTTC.

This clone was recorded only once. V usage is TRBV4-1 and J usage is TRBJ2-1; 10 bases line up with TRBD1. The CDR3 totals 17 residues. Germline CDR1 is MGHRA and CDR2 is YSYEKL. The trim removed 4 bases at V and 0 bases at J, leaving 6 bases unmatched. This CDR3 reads CASSLIGTGDSYNEQFF. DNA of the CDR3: TGCGCCAGCAGCCTAATAGGGACAGGGGACTCCTACAATGAGCAGTTCTTC.

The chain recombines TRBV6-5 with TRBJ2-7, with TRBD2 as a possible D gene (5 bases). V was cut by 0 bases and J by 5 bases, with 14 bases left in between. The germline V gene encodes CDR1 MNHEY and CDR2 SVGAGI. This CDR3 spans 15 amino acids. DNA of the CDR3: TGTGCCAGCAGTTACTCGGGCGGAGCGGACCACGAGCAGTACTTC. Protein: CASSYSGGADHEQYF.

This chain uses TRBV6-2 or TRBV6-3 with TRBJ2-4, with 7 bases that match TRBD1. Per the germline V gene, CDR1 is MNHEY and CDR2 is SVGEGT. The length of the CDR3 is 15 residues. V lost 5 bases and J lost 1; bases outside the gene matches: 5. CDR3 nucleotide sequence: TGTGCCAGCAGTACCTTGACAGGGGCCAAAAACATTCAGTACTTC. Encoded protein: CASSTLTGAKNIQYF.